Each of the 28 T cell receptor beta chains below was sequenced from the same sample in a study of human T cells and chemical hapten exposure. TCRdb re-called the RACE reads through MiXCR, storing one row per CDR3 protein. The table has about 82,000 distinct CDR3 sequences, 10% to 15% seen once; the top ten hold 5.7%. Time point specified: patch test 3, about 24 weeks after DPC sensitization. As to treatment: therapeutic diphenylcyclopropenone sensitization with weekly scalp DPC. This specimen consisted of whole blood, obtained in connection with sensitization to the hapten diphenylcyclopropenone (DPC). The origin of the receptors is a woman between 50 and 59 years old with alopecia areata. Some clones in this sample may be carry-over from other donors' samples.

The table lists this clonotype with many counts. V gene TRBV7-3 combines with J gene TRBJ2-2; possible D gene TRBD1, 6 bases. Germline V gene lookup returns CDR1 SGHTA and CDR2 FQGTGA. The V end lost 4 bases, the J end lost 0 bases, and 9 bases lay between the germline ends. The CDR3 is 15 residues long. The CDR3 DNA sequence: TGTGCCAGCAGCTCGGACAGCGCGAACACCGGGGAGCTGTTTTTT. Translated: CASSSDSANTGELFF.

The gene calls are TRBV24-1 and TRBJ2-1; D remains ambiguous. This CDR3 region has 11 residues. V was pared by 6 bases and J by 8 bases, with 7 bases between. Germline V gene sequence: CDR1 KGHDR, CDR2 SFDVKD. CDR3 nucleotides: TGTGCCACCAGTTTTCGCGATGAGCAGTTCTTC. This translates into CATSFRDEQFF.

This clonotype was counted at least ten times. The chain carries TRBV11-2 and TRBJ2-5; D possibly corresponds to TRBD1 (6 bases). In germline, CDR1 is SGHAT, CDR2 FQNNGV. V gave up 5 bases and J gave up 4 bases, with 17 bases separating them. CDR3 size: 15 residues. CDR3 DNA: TGTGCCAGCAGCCTAAATCAGGGGTTCGGAGAGACCCAGTACTTC. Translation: CASSLNQGFGETQYF.

CDR3 nucleotides: TGTGCCAGCAGTCAACCGGGACAGTTTGAAGCTTTCTTT. Translation: CASSQPGQFEAFF. V usage is TRBV27 and J usage is TRBJ1-1, with 7 bases fitting TRBD1. In germline, CDR1 is MNHEY, CDR2 SMNVEV (reference sequence). V was pared by 5 bases and J by 7 bases, with 7 bases of the junction left unmatched. The CDR3 totals 13 residues.

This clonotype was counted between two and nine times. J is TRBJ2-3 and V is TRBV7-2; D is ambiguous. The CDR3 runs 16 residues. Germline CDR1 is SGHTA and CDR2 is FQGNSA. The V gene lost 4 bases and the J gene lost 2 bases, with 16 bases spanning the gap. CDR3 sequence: CASSSTRTFHTDTQYF. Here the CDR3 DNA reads TGTGCCAGCAGCTCAACGAGGACCTTCCACACAGATACGCAGTATTTT.

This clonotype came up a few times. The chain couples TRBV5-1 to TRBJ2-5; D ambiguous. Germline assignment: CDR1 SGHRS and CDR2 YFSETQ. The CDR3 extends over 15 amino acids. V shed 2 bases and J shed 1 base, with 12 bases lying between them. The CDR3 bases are TGCGCCAGCAGCTTAAAGGGTTCTATCCAAGAGACCCAGTACTTC. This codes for CASSLKGSIQETQYF.

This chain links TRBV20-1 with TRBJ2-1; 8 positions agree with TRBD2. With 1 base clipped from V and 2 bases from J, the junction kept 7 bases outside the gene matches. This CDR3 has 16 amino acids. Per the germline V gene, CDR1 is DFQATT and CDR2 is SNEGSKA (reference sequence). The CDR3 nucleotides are TGCAGTGCTAGAGGGTTGTTTAGCGGGACCTACAATGAGCAGTTCTTC. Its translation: CSARGLFSGTYNEQFF.

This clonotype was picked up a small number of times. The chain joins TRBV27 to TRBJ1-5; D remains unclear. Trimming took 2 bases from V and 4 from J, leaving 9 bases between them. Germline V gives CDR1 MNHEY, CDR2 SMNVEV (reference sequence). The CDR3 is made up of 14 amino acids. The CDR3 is CASSLARENQPQHF. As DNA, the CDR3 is TGTGCCAGCAGTTTAGCGAGGGAGAATCAGCCCCAGCATTTT.

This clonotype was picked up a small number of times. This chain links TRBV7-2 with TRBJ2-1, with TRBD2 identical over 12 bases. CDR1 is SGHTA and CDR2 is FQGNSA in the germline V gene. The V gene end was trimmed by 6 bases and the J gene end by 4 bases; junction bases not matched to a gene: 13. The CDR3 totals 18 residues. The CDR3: CASSKGLAGLGFYNEQFF. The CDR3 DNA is TGTGCCAGCAGTAAGGGACTAGCGGGCCTAGGGTTTTACAATGAGCAGTTCTTC.

The CDR3 DNA is TGTGCCAGCAGGACTAGCGGTTTCCAAGAGACCCAGTACTTC. It encodes CASRTSGFQETQYF. V and J are TRBV27 and TRBJ2-5; 9 nucleotides line up with TRBD2. In germline, CDR1 is MNHEY, CDR2 SMNVEV (reference sequence). The CDR3 runs 14 residues. J lost 1 base, V lost 6 bases, and 3 bases had no gene match.

Here the CDR3 DNA reads TGTGCCAGCAGCTCCCCCCCGACCCACTCTGGGGCCAACGTCCTGACTTTC. It is translated as CASSSPPTHSGANVLTF. The chain has TRBV7-9 and TRBJ2-6, with unresolved D. The germline V and J ends were trimmed by 4 bases and 0 bases, with 13 bases remaining between them. Germline CDR1 SEHNR, CDR2 FQNEAQ (reference sequence). This CDR3 region has 17 residues.

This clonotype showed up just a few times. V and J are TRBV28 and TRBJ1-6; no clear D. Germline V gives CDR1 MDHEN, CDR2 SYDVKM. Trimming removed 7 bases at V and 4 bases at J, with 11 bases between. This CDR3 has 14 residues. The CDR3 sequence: CASKKSPYNSPLHF. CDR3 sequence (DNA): TGTGCCAGCAAGAAAAGTCCGTATAATTCACCCCTCCACTTT.

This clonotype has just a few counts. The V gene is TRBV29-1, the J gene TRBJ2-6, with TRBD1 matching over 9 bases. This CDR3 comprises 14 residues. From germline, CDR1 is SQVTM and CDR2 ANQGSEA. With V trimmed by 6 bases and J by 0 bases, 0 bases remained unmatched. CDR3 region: CSVDRGSGANVLTF. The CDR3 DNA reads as TGCAGCGTGGACAGGGGCTCTGGGGCCAACGTCCTGACTTTC.

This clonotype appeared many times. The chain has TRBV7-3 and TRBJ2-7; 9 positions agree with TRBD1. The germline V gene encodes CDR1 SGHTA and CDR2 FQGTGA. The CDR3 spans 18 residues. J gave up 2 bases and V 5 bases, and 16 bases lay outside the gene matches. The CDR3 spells CASSKLLPDRGGAYEQYF. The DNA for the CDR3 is TGTGCCAGCAGCAAGCTCTTACCGGACAGGGGCGGCGCCTACGAGCAGTACTTC.

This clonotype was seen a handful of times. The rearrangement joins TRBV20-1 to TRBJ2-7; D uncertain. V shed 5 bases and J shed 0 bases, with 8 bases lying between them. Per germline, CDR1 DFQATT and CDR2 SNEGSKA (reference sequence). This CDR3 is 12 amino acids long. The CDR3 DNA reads TGCAGTGCTTTTCAGGACTCCTACGAGCAGTACTTC. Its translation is CSAFQDSYEQYF.

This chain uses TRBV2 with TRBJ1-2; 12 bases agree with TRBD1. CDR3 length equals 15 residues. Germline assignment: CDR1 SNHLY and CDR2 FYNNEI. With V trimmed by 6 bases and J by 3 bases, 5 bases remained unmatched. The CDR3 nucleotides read TGTGCCAGCAGACGGGGGACAGGGGGCGACTATGGCTACACCTTC. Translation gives CASRRGTGGDYGYTF.

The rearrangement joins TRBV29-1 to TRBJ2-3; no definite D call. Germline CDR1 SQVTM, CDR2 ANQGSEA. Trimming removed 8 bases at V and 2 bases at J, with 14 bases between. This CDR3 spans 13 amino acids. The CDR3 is CSYGDLSTDTQYF. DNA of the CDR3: TGCAGCTACGGCGACCTCTCCACAGATACGCAGTATTTT.

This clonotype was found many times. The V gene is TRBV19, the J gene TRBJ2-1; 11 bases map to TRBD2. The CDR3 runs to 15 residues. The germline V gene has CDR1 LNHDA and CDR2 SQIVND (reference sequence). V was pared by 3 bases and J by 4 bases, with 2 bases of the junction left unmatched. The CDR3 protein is CASSISGREYNEQFF. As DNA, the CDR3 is TGTGCCAGTAGTATTAGCGGGAGGGAATACAATGAGCAGTTCTTC.

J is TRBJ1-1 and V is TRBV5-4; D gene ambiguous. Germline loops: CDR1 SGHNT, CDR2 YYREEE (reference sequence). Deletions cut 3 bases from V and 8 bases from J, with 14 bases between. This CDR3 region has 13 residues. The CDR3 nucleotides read TGTGCCAGCAGCTCCGGACTCGGTGTCGAAGCTTTCTTT. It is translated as CASSSGLGVEAFF.

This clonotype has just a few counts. The CDR3 sequence is CAIGTDYGYTF. The CDR3 nucleotides read TGTGCCATCGGGACGGACTATGGCTACACCTTC. The V call is TRBV10-3, the J call TRBJ1-2, with a possible D match to TRBD1 (5 bases). The germline V and J ends were trimmed by 8 bases and 3 bases, with 7 bases remaining between them. Germline assignment: CDR1 ENHRY and CDR2 SYGVKD. This CDR3 has 11 residues.

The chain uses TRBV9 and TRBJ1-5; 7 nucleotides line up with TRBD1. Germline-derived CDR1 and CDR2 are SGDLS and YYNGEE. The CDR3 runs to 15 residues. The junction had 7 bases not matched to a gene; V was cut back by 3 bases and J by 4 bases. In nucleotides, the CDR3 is TGTGCCAGCAGCGGTACCGGGACAGTTAATCAGCCCCAGCATTTT. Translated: CASSGTGTVNQPQHF.

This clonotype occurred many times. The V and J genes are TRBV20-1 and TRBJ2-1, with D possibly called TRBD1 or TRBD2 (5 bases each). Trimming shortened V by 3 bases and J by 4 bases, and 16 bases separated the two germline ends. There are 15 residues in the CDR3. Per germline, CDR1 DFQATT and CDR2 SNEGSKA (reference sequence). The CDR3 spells CSASGTLLGYNEQFF. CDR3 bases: TGCAGTGCTAGCGGGACCCTCCTAGGGTACAATGAGCAGTTCTTC.

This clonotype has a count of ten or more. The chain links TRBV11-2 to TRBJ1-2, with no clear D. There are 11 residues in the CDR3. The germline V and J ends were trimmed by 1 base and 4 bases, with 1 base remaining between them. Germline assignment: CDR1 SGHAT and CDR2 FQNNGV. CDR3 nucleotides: TGTGCCAGCAGCTTAGGCTATGGCTACACCTTC. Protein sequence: CASSLGYGYTF.

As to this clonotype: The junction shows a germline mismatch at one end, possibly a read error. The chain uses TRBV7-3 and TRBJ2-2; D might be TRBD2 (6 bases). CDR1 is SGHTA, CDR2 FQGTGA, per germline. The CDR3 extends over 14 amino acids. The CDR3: CASSFSGAAGELYF. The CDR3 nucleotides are TGTGCCAGCAGCTTCTCGGGAGCGGCCGGGGAGCTGTATTTT.

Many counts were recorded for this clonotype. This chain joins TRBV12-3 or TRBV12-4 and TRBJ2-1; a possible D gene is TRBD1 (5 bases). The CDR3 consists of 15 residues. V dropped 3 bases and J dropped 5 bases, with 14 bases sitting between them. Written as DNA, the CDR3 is TGTGCCAGCAGTTTTTTCCTGGGGCTGGACAATGAGCAGTTCTTC. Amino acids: CASSFFLGLDNEQFF.

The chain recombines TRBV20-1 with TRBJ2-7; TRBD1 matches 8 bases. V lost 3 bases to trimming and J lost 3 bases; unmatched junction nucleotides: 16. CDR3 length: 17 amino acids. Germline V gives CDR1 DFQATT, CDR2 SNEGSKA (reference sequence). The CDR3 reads CSARSQGASSVFYEQYF. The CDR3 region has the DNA TGCAGTGCTAGGTCCCAGGGGGCAAGTTCGGTCTTCTACGAGCAGTACTTC.

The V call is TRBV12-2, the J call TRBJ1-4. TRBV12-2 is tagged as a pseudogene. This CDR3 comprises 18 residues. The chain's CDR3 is CASRLAPVARTTNEKLFF. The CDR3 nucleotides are TGTGCAAGTCGCTTAGCGCCGGTAGCAAGAACAACTAATGAAAAACTGTTTTTT.

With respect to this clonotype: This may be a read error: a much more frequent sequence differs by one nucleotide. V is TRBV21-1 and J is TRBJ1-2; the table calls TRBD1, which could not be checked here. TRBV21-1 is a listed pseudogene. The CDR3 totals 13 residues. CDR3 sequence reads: CVKQQGNLYGYTF. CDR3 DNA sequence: TGTGTCAAGCAACAGGGAAACCTCTATGGCTACACCTTC.